Below are 21 T cell receptor beta chains sequenced from a single sample in a study of CD8 T cells in Susac syndrome. Random-hexamer reverse transcription was applied to roughly 0.5 to 1 ug RNA. MiXCR, applied by TCRdb to the immunoSEQ multiplex PCR reads, yields one record per CDR3 protein. This sample carries about 200,000 distinct CDR3 sequences, around 95% of them seen once, and the ten largest clones take about 0.094%. The sample consisted of CD4+ T cells from PBMCs. These receptors were taken from a human donor in good health.

There are a few counts of this clonotype. V and J are TRBV12-3 or TRBV12-4 and TRBJ2-5; 9 bases line up with TRBD2. This CDR3 has 14 residues. J was trimmed by 1 base and V by 5 bases; bases with no gene match: 2. The CDR3 bases are TGTGCCAGCAGTCGTAGCGGGGGCCAAGAGACCCAGTACTTC. Encoded protein: CASSRSGGQETQYF.

The chain couples TRBV12-3 or TRBV12-4 to TRBJ2-1, with 7 bases identical to TRBD2. J gave up 8 bases and V 0 bases, and 7 bases lay outside the gene matches. This CDR3 contains 15 residues. CDR3 coding DNA: TGTGCCAGCAGTTTAGCATCCCTAGCGGTGCATGAGCAGTTCTTC. Translating it yields CASSLASLAVHEQFF.

This clonotype was seen just once. CDR3 protein: CASSEPPGGASYEQYF. The CDR3 coding sequence is TGTGCCAGCAGTGAACCCCCAGGGGGCGCGTCCTACGAGCAGTACTTC. The rearrangement links TRBV25-1 to TRBJ2-7; TRBD1 agrees at 8 bases. This CDR3 spans 16 amino acids. Germline V gene lookup returns CDR1 MGHDK and CDR2 SYGVNS. V trimming: 2 bases; J trimming: 1 base; junction bases outside the gene matches: 7.

CDR3 sequence (DNA): TGTGCCAGCAGCCAACAGGGGGGAGACGAGCAGTACTTC. Its translation: CASSQQGGDEQYF. The chain recombines TRBV5-4 with TRBJ2-7; 8 nucleotides align to TRBD1. This CDR3 has 13 amino acids. Per the germline V gene, CDR1 is SGHNT and CDR2 is YYREEE (reference sequence). Trimming took 4 bases from V and 5 from J; bases not matched to a gene: 5. The whole variable domain, filled in from reference TRBV5-4 and TRBJ2-7, reads ETGVTQSPTHLIKTRGQQVTLRCSSQSGHNTVSWYQQALGQGPQFIFQYYREEENGRGNFPPRFSGLQFPNYSSELNVNALELDDSALYLCASSQQGGDEQYFGPGTRLTVT.

The gene calls are TRBV29-1 and TRBJ2-3; 7 bases line up with TRBD1. Germline CDR1 reads SQVTM; CDR2 reads ANQGSEA. CDR3 length: 12 amino acids. With V trimmed by 8 bases and J by 3 bases, 5 bases remained unmatched. The CDR3, as DNA: TGCAGCACCAAACAGGGGACAGATACGCAGTATTTT. The encoded protein is CSTKQGTDTQYF.

This clonotype was recorded once. V usage is TRBV9 and J usage is TRBJ2-7, with TRBD2 matching 13 bases. Trimming removed 5 bases from V and 5 bases from J; junction bases left unmatched: 7. Germline V gene data show CDR1 as SGDLS and CDR2 as YYNGEE. The CDR3 consists of 15 residues. DNA for the CDR3: TGTGCCAGCAGTTCCTGGGGACTAGCGGGACACGAGCAGTACGTC. Residues: CASSSWGLAGHEQYV.

This chain connects TRBV15 to TRBJ2-3, with D unclear. CDR1 LNHNV and CDR2 YYDKDF come from the germline V gene (reference sequence). Trimming removed 1 base at V and 2 bases at J, with 13 bases between. This CDR3 region has 16 residues. The CDR3, as DNA: TGTGCCACCAGCAGAGTCGTGGAGATCACCACAGATACGCAGTATTTT. It is translated as CATSRVVEITTDTQYF.

This rearrangement joins TRBV29-1 to TRBJ2-2, with a weak D call TRBD1 (6 bases). CDR1 is SQVTM, CDR2 ANQGSEA, per germline. V dropped 5 bases and J dropped 1 base, with 11 bases sitting between them. This CDR3 is built from 14 residues. CDR3 residues: CSVSQGVNTGELFF. CDR3 nucleotide sequence: TGCAGCGTTTCACAGGGAGTGAACACCGGGGAGCTGTTTTTT.

The rearrangement links TRBV29-1 to TRBJ1-1; D ambiguous. Trimming left V 4 bases short and J 0 bases short, with 9 bases between. Germline CDR1 is SQVTM and CDR2 is ANQGSEA. The CDR3 is 13 amino acids. The CDR3 reads CSVAFSLNTEAFF. In DNA, the CDR3 is TGCAGCGTTGCGTTCAGCTTGAACACTGAAGCTTTCTTT.

V and J are TRBV30 and TRBJ1-1; 7 bases agree with TRBD1. J lost 3 bases, V lost 3 bases, and 13 bases had no gene match. Germline lookup yields CDR1 GTSNPN and CDR2 SVGIG (reference sequence). The CDR3 contains 16 residues. The CDR3 DNA sequence: TGTGCCTGGAGAGGGAGACGACCAGGACAGGACACTGAAGCTTTCTTT. Its translation is CAWRGRRPGQDTEAFF.

CDR3 DNA sequence: TGTGCCAGCACCTCACTCGGACTGCCCCCACAGCCCCAGCATTTT. Translating it yields CASTSLGLPPQPQHF. The chain links TRBV12-3 or TRBV12-4 to TRBJ1-5; D is undetermined. This CDR3 has 15 residues. Deletions cut 7 bases from V and 7 bases from J, with 20 bases between.

The V call is TRBV9, the J call TRBJ1-1; the D gene is possibly TRBD1 (5 bases). Trimming stripped 4 bases from V and 1 base from J, with 14 bases between. This CDR3 comprises 15 residues. Germline loops: CDR1 SGDLS, CDR2 YYNGEE. The CDR3 region is CASSKTGAENTEAFF. DNA for the CDR3: TGTGCCAGCAGCAAAACAGGAGCGGAGAACACTGAAGCTTTCTTT.

The chain combines TRBV20-1 with TRBJ2-1; 10 bases match TRBD2. J lost 5 bases, V lost 6 bases, and 10 bases had no gene match. The CDR3 length is 15 residues. From germline, CDR1 is DFQATT and CDR2 SNEGSKA (reference sequence). The CDR3 DNA follows: TGCAGTGCGAGCCCACTAGCGGGATTTAACAATGAGCAGTTCTTC. This sequence encodes CSASPLAGFNNEQFF.

This sequence joins TRBV30 and TRBJ2-7; TRBD2 matches 9 bases. The germline gives CDR1 GTSNPN, CDR2 SVGIG (reference sequence). The CDR3 is 18 residues long. The ends lost 1 base at V and 1 base at J; junction bases unmatched: 14. The CDR3 sequence is CAWSAKTRLADRSYEQYV. The DNA of the CDR3 is TGTGCCTGGAGTGCAAAAACTCGACTAGCGGATCGATCCTACGAGCAGTACGTC.

The V and J genes are TRBV3-1 and TRBJ1-6; D not resolved. Germline V gene data show CDR1 as LGHDT and CDR2 as YNNKEL (reference sequence). V was trimmed by 7 bases and J by 8 bases, leaving 15 bases between them. The CDR3 sequence is 14 residues long. In DNA, the CDR3 is TGTGCCAGCACCACCGGGCCAAAAGATTCACCCCTCCACTTT. This codes for CASTTGPKDSPLHF.

This clonotype was seen just once. The rearrangement uses TRBV18 and TRBJ2-7, with no clear D. V lost 4 bases and J 0 bases, leaving 16 bases between the germline ends. The CDR3 is 16 amino acids. Germline CDR1 and CDR2: KGHSH and LQKENI. CDR3 sequence (DNA): TGTGCCAGCTCACGCCGTGAGAGCCCAAGCTCCTACGAGCAGTACGTC. Amino acid sequence: CASSRRESPSSYEQYV.

The chain is built from TRBV5-1 and TRBJ2-1; 10 positions agree with TRBD2. The CDR3 length is 16 residues. Germline assignment: CDR1 SGHRS and CDR2 YFSETQ. The junction had 7 bases not matched to a gene; V was cut back by 3 bases and J by 4 bases. CDR3 bases: TGCGCCAGCAGCTCGGGAGCGGGAGGGCGGTACAATGAGCAGTTCTTC. Its protein is CASSSGAGGRYNEQFF.

The V call is TRBV29-1, the J call TRBJ2-7; 7 bases are shared with TRBD2. Germline-derived CDR1 and CDR2 are SQVTM and ANQGSEA. Trimming took 6 bases from V and 5 from J; bases not matched to a gene: 13. CDR3 length: 14 residues. For the CDR3, the DNA is TGCAGCGTCACCGCCGGACTAGGCTTGGACGAGCAGTACTTC. Its protein is CSVTAGLGLDEQYF.

This sequence joins TRBV29-1 and TRBJ2-7; D is possibly TRBD1 (5 bases). Between the trimmed V and J ends, which lost 6 bases and 3 bases, there was a span of 12 bases. The germline V gene encodes CDR1 SQVTM and CDR2 ANQGSEA. CDR3 length equals 12 residues. CDR3 region: CSVESQGYEQYF. CDR3 nucleotides: TGCAGCGTGGAGAGCCAGGGCTACGAGCAGTACTTC.

The chain carries TRBV15 and TRBJ2-2, with D tentatively TRBD1 (5 bases). Trimming took 3 bases from V and 2 from J, leaving 10 bases between them. The germline CDR1 and CDR2 sequences are LNHNV and YYDKDF (reference sequence). The CDR3 runs to 15 residues. The CDR3 DNA follows: TGTGCCACCAGCAGCAGGGTGAGAAACACCGGGGAGCTGTTTTTT. This translates into CATSSRVRNTGELFF.

V gene TRBV29-1 combines with J gene TRBJ2-4; the D call may be TRBD1 or TRBD2 (5 bases each). V was cut by 4 bases and J by 1 base, with 8 bases left in between. The CDR3 has 13 amino acids. Germline V CDR1 and CDR2: SQVTM, ANQGSEA. This CDR3 is CSVAREAKNIQYF. The CDR3 DNA is TGCAGCGTTGCCAGGGAGGCCAAAAACATTCAGTACTTC.